The source of this T cell receptor beta chain is a study of T cell changes during pregnancy in multiple sclerosis. With 1 base removed from V and 5 bases from J, the gap between germline ends came to 8 bases. This CDR3 comprises 13 residues. CDR1 SGHRS and CDR2 YFSETQ come from the germline V gene. Sequencing was performed with immunoSEQ multiplex PCR; in TCRdb, only in-frame clones are kept and a portion is missing. The sample lists tens of thousands of clones, approximately 92% seen once, with 0.6% to 0.75% in the top ten. This TCR derives from a female donor with multiple sclerosis, enrolled in a pregnancy study. The V gene is TRBV5-1, the J gene TRBJ2-3; D not certain. Sequenced material: CD4+ T cells from peripheral blood mononuclear cells, taken in the third trimester of pregnancy. The CDR3 DNA sequence: TGCGCCAGCAGCTTGCATCGCGTAGATACGCAGTATTTT. Its translation: CASSLHRVDTQYF.